A selection of T cell receptor beta chains follows, all from one sample in a study of T cells in Graves' hyperthyroidism and ophthalmopathy. TCRdb recomputed calls from the multiplex PCR reads with MiXCR, one row per CDR3 protein. The sample holds around 350,000 distinct CDR3 sequences, about 19% seen once. Sequenced sample: blood. The source is a woman under 30 with Graves' hyperthyroidism. Each CDR3 is given with its conserved first and last residue. The order of the fields is J gene, V gene, clone size, D gene, CDR3 protein, CDR3 DNA. The D gene is left open where the match is weak. Part of the rows lack a size; the others show once, few, many or a class for expanded clones.

J: TRBJ2-2
V: TRBV11-2
size: many
D: TRBD1
CDR3: CASSRLRTGAGGELFF
DNA: TGTGCCAGCAGCCGTTTGAGGACAGGGGCGGGCGGGGAGCTGTTTTTT

J: TRBJ2-7
V: TRBV18
size: few
D: TRBD1
CDR3: CASSPPGQGGNEQYF
DNA: TGTGCCAGCTCACCTCCGGGACAGGGAGGGAACGAGCAGTACTTC

J: TRBJ2-7
V: TRBV24-1
size: many
D: TRBD1
CDR3: CATSDGQGDYEQYF
DNA: TGTGCCACCAGTGATGGACAGGGGGACTACGAGCAGTACTTC

J: TRBJ2-5
V: TRBV27
size: many
D: TRBD2
CDR3: CASSFWSGGETQYF
DNA: TGTGCCAGCAGTTTTTGGTCGGGGGGAGAGACCCAGTACTTC

J: TRBJ2-7
V: TRBV24-1
size: few
D: .
CDR3: CATSDGVSYEQYF
DNA: TGTGCCACCAGTGACGGGGTCTCCTACGAGCAGTACTTC

J: TRBJ1-5
V: TRBV2
size: many
D: .
CDR3: CASISGIPNQPQHF
DNA: TGTGCCAGCATATCCGGGATCCCAAATCAGCCCCAGCATTTT

J: TRBJ1-2
V: TRBV7-2
size: many
D: .
CDR3: CASSLGLGNYGYTF
DNA: TGTGCCAGCAGCTTAGGTTTAGGGAACTATGGCTACACCTTC

J: TRBJ1-1
V: TRBV24-1
size: many
D: TRBD1
CDR3: CATRDRGNTEAFF
DNA: TGTGCCACCCGGGACAGGGGGAACACTGAAGCTTTCTTT

J: TRBJ2-7
V: TRBV6-1
size: many
D: .
CDR3: CASSRAVYEQYF
DNA: TGTGCCAGCAGTCGAGCCGTTTACGAGCAGTACTTC

J: TRBJ1-2
V: TRBV5-6
size: many
D: .
CDR3: CASSSYNYGYTF
DNA: TGTGCCAGCAGCTCCTATAACTATGGCTACACCTTC

J: TRBJ2-2
V: TRBV5-5
size: .
D: .
CDR3: CASSLSWVVGELFF
DNA: TGTGCCAGCAGCTTGTCATGGGTTGTCGGGGAGCTGTTTTTT

J: TRBJ2-5
V: TRBV3-1
size: many
D: .
CDR3: CASSQDPGVETQYF
DNA: TGTGCCAGCAGCCAAGACCCCGGGGTGGAGACCCAGTACTTC

J: TRBJ2-7
V: TRBV2
size: .
D: .
CDR3: CASSVEGFYEQYF
DNA: TGTGCCAGCAGTGTCGAGGGTTTCTACGAGCAGTACTTC

J: TRBJ2-2
V: TRBV2
size: many
D: .
CDR3: CASGIALNTGELFF
DNA: TGTGCCAGCGGTATCGCGCTGAACACCGGGGAGCTGTTTTTT

J: TRBJ2-7
V: TRBV20-1
size: .
D: .
CDR3: CSARDQASYEQYF
DNA: TGCAGTGCTAGAGATCAGGCCTCCTACGAGCAGTACTTC

J: TRBJ1-1
V: TRBV12-3/TRBV12-4
size: many
D: .
CDR3: CASSFRSEAFF
DNA: TGTGCCAGCAGTTTCCGCAGCGAAGCTTTCTTT

J: TRBJ2-5
V: TRBV10-2
size: many
D: .
CDR3: CASSGRGETQYF
DNA: TGCGCCAGCAGTGGACGGGGAGAGACCCAGTACTTC

J: TRBJ2-5
V: TRBV5-1
size: many
D: .
CDR3: CASTGALSQGGTQYF
DNA: TGCGCCAGCACCGGGGCCTTGTCCCAGGGCGGGACCCAGTACTTC

J: TRBJ2-2
V: TRBV5-1
size: .
D: TRBD2
CDR3: CASSLERLAGDTGELFF
DNA: TGCGCCAGCAGCTTGGAACGGTTGGCGGGGGACACCGGGGAGCTGTTTTTT

J: TRBJ1-4
V: TRBV20-1
size: many
D: .
CDR3: CSARPQGTNEKLFF
DNA: TGCAGTGCTAGACCCCAGGGTACTAATGAAAAACTGTTTTTT

J: TRBJ1-1
V: TRBV12-3/TRBV12-4
size: many
D: .
CDR3: CASSFHGNTEAFF
DNA: TGTGCCAGCAGTTTCCACGGGAACACTGAAGCTTTCTTT

J: TRBJ2-4
V: TRBV28
size: few
D: .
CDR3: CASSLQKLAKNIQYF
DNA: TGTGCCAGCAGTTTACAGAAACTAGCCAAAAACATTCAGTACTTC

J: TRBJ2-5
V: TRBV6-5
size: .
D: .
CDR3: CASSYGAGETQYF
DNA: TGTGCCAGCAGTTACGGGGCCGGAGAGACCCAGTACTTC

J: TRBJ1-2
V: TRBV20-1
size: many
D: .
CDR3: CSARGALAGINYGYTF
DNA: TGCAGTGCTAGAGGGGCCTTGGCGGGGATTAACTATGGCTACACCTTC

J: TRBJ1-1
V: TRBV20-1
size: many
D: .
CDR3: CSAVNRGGDVNTEAFF
DNA: TGCAGTGCCGTCAATCGGGGGGGGGACGTGAACACTGAAGCTTTCTTT

J: TRBJ1-5
V: TRBV27
size: many
D: TRBD1
CDR3: CASSLRQGMSQPQHF
DNA: TGTGCCAGCAGTTTGAGACAGGGGATGAGTCAGCCCCAGCATTTT

J: TRBJ2-1
V: TRBV7-2
size: few
D: .
CDR3: CASSLTGGPGEFF
DNA: TGTGCCAGCAGCTTGACGGGGGGCCCCGGGGAGTTCTTC

J: TRBJ2-5
V: TRBV12-3/TRBV12-4
size: .
D: .
CDR3: CASNRGVGDQYF
DNA: TGTGCCAGCAATCGGGGCGTCGGGGACCAGTACTTC

J: TRBJ1-1
V: TRBV15
size: many
D: .
CDR3: CATSRAKGPNTEAFF
DNA: TGTGCCACCAGCAGAGCAAAGGGGCCCAATACTGAAGCTTTCTTT

J: TRBJ1-1
V: TRBV7-2
size: many
D: .
CDR3: CASSKGRQTEAFF
DNA: TGTGCCAGCAGCAAGGGCCGGCAGACTGAAGCTTTCTTT

J: TRBJ2-7
V: TRBV28
size: many
D: TRBD2
CDR3: CASSSLAESSYEQYF
DNA: TGTGCCAGCAGTTCCCTAGCGGAGAGCTCCTACGAGCAGTACTTC

J: TRBJ2-7
V: TRBV7-8
size: .
D: TRBD2
CDR3: CASSHRGRELEQYF
DNA: TGTGCCAGCAGTCACCGCGGGAGAGAACTAGAGCAGTACTTC

J: TRBJ2-2
V: TRBV29-1
size: many
D: TRBD1
CDR3: CSGTGQNTGELFF
DNA: TGCAGCGGGACAGGCCAGAACACCGGGGAGCTGTTTTTT

J: TRBJ1-1
V: TRBV3-1
size: few
D: .
CDR3: CATAKAEGTEAFF
DNA: TGTGCCACCGCCAAGGCCGAGGGCACTGAAGCTTTCTTT

J: TRBJ2-4
V: TRBV2
size: .
D: .
CDR3: CASSHAKNIQYF
DNA: TGTGCCAGCAGTCACGCCAAAAACATTCAGTACTTC

J: TRBJ2-7
V: TRBV28
size: many
D: .
CDR3: CASKWGYEQYF
DNA: TGTGCCAGCAAATGGGGGTACGAGCAGTACTTC

J: TRBJ1-2
V: TRBV12-3/TRBV12-4
size: many
D: .
CDR3: CASSLLQNYGYTF
DNA: TGTGCCAGCAGTTTACTGCAGAACTATGGCTACACCTTC

J: TRBJ1-2
V: TRBV28
size: many
D: .
CDR3: CASMGANYGYTF
DNA: TGTGCCAGCATGGGCGCTAACTATGGCTACACCTTC

J: TRBJ2-2
V: TRBV7-2
size: many
D: .
CDR3: CASSLRTTSTGELFF
DNA: TGTGCCAGCAGCTTACGGACCACTAGCACCGGGGAGCTGTTTTTT

J: TRBJ2-2
V: TRBV6-2/TRBV6-3
size: .
D: TRBD2
CDR3: CASIKPGTSAYTGELFF
DNA: TGTGCCAGCATTAAACCCGGGACTAGCGCCTACACCGGGGAGCTGTTTTTT

J: TRBJ2-3
V: TRBV5-1
size: few
D: TRBD1
CDR3: CASSLGGDRRVYPVTDTQYF
DNA: TGCGCCAGCAGCTTGGGGGGGGACAGGAGAGTTTATCCGGTCACAGATACGCAGTATTTT

J: TRBJ1-2
V: TRBV6-1
size: .
D: .
CDR3: CASISRFDGYTF
DNA: TGTGCCAGCATATCCAGGTTCGATGGCTACACCTTC

J: TRBJ2-5
V: TRBV24-1
size: .
D: TRBD1
CDR3: CATSDPTGGYQETQYF
DNA: TGTGCCACCAGTGACCCGACAGGGGGCTACCAAGAGACCCAGTACTTC

J: TRBJ2-5
V: TRBV20-1
size: many
D: TRBD2
CDR3: CSARYRTSGEETQYF
DNA: TGCAGTGCTAGATATCGGACTAGCGGCGAAGAGACCCAGTACTTC

J: TRBJ1-3
V: TRBV4-1
size: few
D: .
CDR3: CASSLVIGNTIYF
DNA: TGCGCCAGCAGCCTGGTGATTGGAAACACCATATATTTT

J: TRBJ1-5
V: TRBV12-3/TRBV12-4
size: many
D: .
CDR3: CASSFYNQPQHF
DNA: TGTGCCAGCAGTTTTTACAATCAGCCCCAGCATTTT

J: TRBJ2-6
V: TRBV20-1
size: many
D: .
CDR3: CSARDISSGANVLTF
DNA: TGCAGTGCTAGAGATATTAGCTCTGGGGCCAACGTCCTGACTTTC

J: TRBJ2-5
V: TRBV9
size: many
D: TRBD2
CDR3: CASSVGGGQGETQYF
DNA: TGTGCCAGCAGCGTCGGCGGGGGGCAGGGGGAGACCCAGTACTTC

J: TRBJ1-2
V: TRBV28
size: many
D: .
CDR3: CASSQGSLNYGYTF
DNA: TGTGCCAGCAGTCAGGGCTCCCTTAACTATGGCTACACCTTC

J: TRBJ2-2
V: TRBV6-2/TRBV6-3
size: many
D: .
CDR3: CASSYSRKVGELFF
DNA: TGTGCCAGCAGTTACTCGCGAAAGGTTGGGGAGCTGTTTTTT

J: TRBJ1-2
V: TRBV9
size: few
D: .
CDR3: CASSVAEANYGYTF
DNA: TGTGCCAGCAGCGTAGCCGAGGCCAATTATGGCTACACCTTC

J: TRBJ1-2
V: TRBV7-9
size: .
D: .
CDR3: CASSLGGNREGGYTF
DNA: TGTGCCAGCAGCTTAGGTGGCAACAGGGAGGGCGGCTACACCTTC

J: TRBJ2-5
V: TRBV10-2
size: few
D: TRBD1
CDR3: CASSPTGRSGETQYF
DNA: TGCGCCAGCAGTCCGACAGGGCGGTCGGGGGAGACCCAGTACTTC

J: TRBJ1-5
V: TRBV20-1
size: many
D: .
CDR3: CSAKRRDQPQHF
DNA: TGCAGTGCTAAAAGAAGGGATCAGCCCCAGCATTTT

J: TRBJ2-7
V: TRBV18
size: many
D: TRBD2
CDR3: CASSPRTSGGYEQYF
DNA: TGTGCCAGCTCGCCGCGGACTAGCGGGGGCTACGAGCAGTACTTC

J: TRBJ1-1
V: TRBV5-1
size: once
D: .
CDR3: CASSWRPNTEAFF
DNA: TGCGCCAGCAGCTGGAGGCCAAACACTGAAGCTTTCTTT